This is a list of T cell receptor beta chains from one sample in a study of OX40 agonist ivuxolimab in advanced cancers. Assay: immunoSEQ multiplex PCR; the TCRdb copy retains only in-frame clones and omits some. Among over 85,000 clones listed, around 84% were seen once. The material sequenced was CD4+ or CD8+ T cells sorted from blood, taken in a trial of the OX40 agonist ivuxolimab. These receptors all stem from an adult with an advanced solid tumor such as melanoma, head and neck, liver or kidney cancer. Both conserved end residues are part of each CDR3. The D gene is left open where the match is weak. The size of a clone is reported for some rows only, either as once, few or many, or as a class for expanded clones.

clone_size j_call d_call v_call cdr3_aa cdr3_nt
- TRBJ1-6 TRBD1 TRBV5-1 CASKAGTGANSPLHF TGCGCCAGCAAAGCTGGGACAGGGGCTAATTCACCCCTCCACTTT
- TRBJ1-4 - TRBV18 CASSPGATNEKLFF TGTGCCAGCTCACCAGGCGCTACTAATGAAAAACTGTTTTTT
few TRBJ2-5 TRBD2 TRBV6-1 CASSEGLAGGGETQYF TGTGCCAGCAGTGAGGGACTAGCGGGGGGGGGAGAGACCCAGTACTTC
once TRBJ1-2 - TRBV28 CASSLAGRTYGYTF TGTGCCAGCAGTTTGGCGGGGAGGACTTATGGCTACACCTTC
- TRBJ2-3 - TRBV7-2 CASSLVRGTDTQYF TGTGCCAGCAGCTTAGTTAGGGGCACAGATACGCAGTATTTT
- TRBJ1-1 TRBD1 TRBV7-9 CASSPGQGASTEAFF TGTGCCAGCAGCCCCGGACAGGGGGCGAGCACTGAAGCTTTCTTT
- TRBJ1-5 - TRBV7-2 CASSLVGGINQPQHF TGTGCCAGCAGCTTAGTGGGGGGCATAAATCAGCCCCAGCATTTT
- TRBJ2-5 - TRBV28 CASSLGTMQYF TGTGCCAGCAGTTTAGGCACCATGCAGTACTTC
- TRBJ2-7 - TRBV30 CAWSLQGAYEQYF TGTGCCTGGAGTTTACAGGGCGCCTACGAGCAGTACTTC
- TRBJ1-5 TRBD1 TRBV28 CASSLSGGSQPQHF TGTGCCAGCAGTTTATCAGGGGGTAGTCAGCCCCAGCATTTT
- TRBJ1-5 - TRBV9 CASITGVSNQPQHF TGTGCCAGCATCACAGGTGTTAGCAATCAGCCCCAGCATTTT
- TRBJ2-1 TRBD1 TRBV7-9 CASSLSNRGRPNEQFF TGTGCCAGCAGCTTATCCAACAGGGGCCGGCCCAATGAGCAGTTCTTC
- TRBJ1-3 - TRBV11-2 CASSLVPPATISGNTIYF TGTGCCAGCAGCTTAGTCCCCCCAGCGACGATCTCTGGAAACACCATATATTTT
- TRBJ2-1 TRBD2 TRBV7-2 CASSLGGGGAYNEQFF TGTGCCAGCAGCTTAGGCGGCGGGGGGGCCTACAATGAGCAGTTCTTC
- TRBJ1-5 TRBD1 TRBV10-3 CAIQQQGNQPQHF TGTGCCATTCAACAACAGGGGAATCAGCCCCAGCATTTT
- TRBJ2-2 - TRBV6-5 CASSYRERDTGELFF TGTGCCAGCAGTTACAGGGAACGGGACACCGGGGAGCTGTTTTTT
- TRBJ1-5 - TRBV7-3 CASSLRGDQPQHF TGTGCCAGCAGCTTGCGAGGGGATCAGCCCCAGCATTTT
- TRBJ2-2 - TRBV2 CASTGTANTGELFF TGTGCCAGCACCGGGACCGCGAACACCGGGGAGCTGTTTTTT
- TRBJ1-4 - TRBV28 CASSPIPAKLFF TGTGCCAGCAGTCCTATTCCGGCGAAACTGTTTTTT
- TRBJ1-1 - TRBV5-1 CASSFTGNTEAFF TGCGCCAGCAGCTTCACAGGGAACACTGAAGCTTTCTTT
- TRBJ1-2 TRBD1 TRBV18 CASSPANQGGEGTF TGTGCCAGCTCACCTGCCAATCAAGGGGGCGAGGGCACCTTC
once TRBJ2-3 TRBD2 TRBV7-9 CASSRDYSSTDTQYF TGTGCCAGCAGCCGGGACTATTCTAGCACAGATACGCAGTATTTT
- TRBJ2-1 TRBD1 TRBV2 CASRATAGTGDYNEQFF TGTGCCAGCAGAGCCACCGCCGGGACAGGGGACTACAATGAGCAGTTCTTC
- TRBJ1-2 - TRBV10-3 CAISESSGSRGYTF TGTGCCATCAGTGAGTCGTCAGGGTCGAGGGGCTACACCTTC
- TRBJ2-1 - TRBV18 CASSPIQGKNEQFF TGTGCCAGCTCACCGATACAGGGTAAGAATGAGCAGTTCTTC
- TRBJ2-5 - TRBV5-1 CASSFGTKETQYF TGCGCCAGCAGCTTCGGGACAAAAGAGACCCAGTACTTC
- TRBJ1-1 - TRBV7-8 CASSFTGGNTEAFF TGTGCCAGCAGCTTCACAGGAGGGAACACTGAAGCTTTCTTT
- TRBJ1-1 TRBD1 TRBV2 CASTNRGRETEAFF TGTGCCAGCACCAACAGGGGGCGCGAAACTGAAGCTTTCTTT
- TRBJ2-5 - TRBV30 CAWSVRAGGPVETQYF TGTGCCTGGAGTGTACGGGCCGGGGGGCCGGTGGAGACCCAGTACTTC
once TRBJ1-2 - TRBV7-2 CASSLDVGKRGYTF TGTGCCAGCAGCTTAGACGTGGGGAAACGGGGCTACACCTTC
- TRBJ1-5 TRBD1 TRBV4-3 CASSQTRDRAQPQHF TGCGCCAGCAGCCAGACCCGGGACAGGGCGCAGCCCCAGCATTTT
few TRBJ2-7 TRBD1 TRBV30 CAWSGGQGAYEQYF TGTGCCTGGAGTGGGGGACAGGGGGCCTACGAGCAGTACTTC
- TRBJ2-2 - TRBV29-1 CSVANPQDTGELFF TGCAGCGTTGCAAATCCCCAGGACACCGGGGAGCTGTTTTTT
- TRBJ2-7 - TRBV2 CASSESIRSAEQYF TGTGCCAGCAGTGAAAGCATCCGTAGTGCCGAGCAGTACTTC
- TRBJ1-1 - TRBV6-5 CASSYSGVNTEAFF TGTGCCAGCAGTTACTCGGGAGTGAACACTGAAGCTTTCTTT
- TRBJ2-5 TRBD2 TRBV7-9 CASSLSPGGGETQYF TGTGCCAGCAGCTTATCTCCGGGAGGAGGGGAGACCCAGTACTTC
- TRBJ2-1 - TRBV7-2 CASSPEASSYNEQFF TGTGCCAGCAGCCCAGAGGCGAGCTCCTACAATGAGCAGTTCTTC
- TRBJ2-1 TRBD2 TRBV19 CASSTRPGTSGGAVSNEQFF TGTGCCAGTAGTACCCGTCCCGGGACTAGCGGGGGGGCGGTTAGTAATGAGCAGTTCTTC
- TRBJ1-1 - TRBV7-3 CASSLRGALTEAFF TGTGCCAGCAGCTTAAGGGGGGCCCTCACTGAAGCTTTCTTT
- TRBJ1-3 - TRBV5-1 CASSYGGVSGNTIYF TGCGCCAGCAGCTACGGGGGGGTGTCTGGAAACACCATATATTTT
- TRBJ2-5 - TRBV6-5 CASSPRRRDQETQYF TGTGCCAGCAGTCCCCGGAGGAGAGATCAAGAGACCCAGTACTTC
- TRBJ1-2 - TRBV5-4 CASTTPKDGFYGYTF TGTGCCAGCACCACTCCAAAGGACGGATTCTATGGCTACACCTTC
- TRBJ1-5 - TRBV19 CASSPVEGSNQPQHF TGTGCCAGTAGTCCCGTGGAGGGAAGCAATCAGCCCCAGCATTTT
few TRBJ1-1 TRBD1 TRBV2 CASKVQGGTWAEAFF TGTGCCAGCAAGGTTCAGGGGGGAACCTGGGCTGAAGCTTTCTTT
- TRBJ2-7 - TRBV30 CAARDGAYEQYF TGTGCCGCAAGGGACGGCGCCTACGAGCAGTACTTC
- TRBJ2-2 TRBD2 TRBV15 CATSREPAGDTGELFF TGTGCCACCAGCAGAGAGCCTGCGGGGGATACCGGGGAGCTGTTTTTT
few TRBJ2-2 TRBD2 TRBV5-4 CASSLGARGGRTGELFF TGTGCCAGCAGCTTGGGCGCTCGGGGGGGACGAACCGGGGAGCTGTTTTTT
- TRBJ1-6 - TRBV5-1 CASSLAGANSPLHF TGCGCCAGCAGCTTGGCCGGGGCAAATTCACCCCTCCACTTT
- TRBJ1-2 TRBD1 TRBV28 CASSFSGTGDYGYTF TGTGCCAGCAGTTTTTCCGGGACAGGAGACTATGGCTACACCTTC
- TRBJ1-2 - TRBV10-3 CAISPGGSYGYTF TGTGCCATCAGCCCCGGAGGGAGCTATGGCTACACCTTC
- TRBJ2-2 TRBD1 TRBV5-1 CASSQQGLTNTGELFF TGCGCCAGCAGCCAACAGGGGCTAACGAACACCGGGGAGCTGTTTTTT
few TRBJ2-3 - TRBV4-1 CASSQASDTQYF TGCGCCAGCAGCCAAGCCTCAGATACGCAGTATTTT
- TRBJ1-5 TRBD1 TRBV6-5 CASSYSGTANQPQHF TGTGCCAGCAGTTACTCTGGGACAGCCAATCAGCCCCAGCATTTT
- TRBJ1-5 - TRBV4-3 CASSQDWALGQPQHF TGCGCCAGCAGCCAAGATTGGGCCTTGGGACAGCCCCAGCATTTT
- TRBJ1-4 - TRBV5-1 CASSLVQGNEKLFF TGCGCCAGCAGCTTGGTTCAGGGAAACGAAAAACTGTTTTTT
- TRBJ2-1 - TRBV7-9 CASSLVRPSYNEQFF TGTGCCAGCAGCTTAGTACGGCCATCCTACAATGAGCAGTTCTTC
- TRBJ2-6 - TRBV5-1 CASSQGSSGANVLTF TGCGCCAGCAGCCAAGGGAGTAGTGGGGCCAACGTCCTGACTTTC